This record concerns one TCR beta chain sequence. Its antigen remains unknown. The PCR contained 60 Vbeta and 13 Jbeta primers. Measured with immunoSEQ multiplex PCR; TCRdb has only the in-frame clones, and not every one. Of approximately 150,000 clones listed, about 80% were seen once; the top ten hold about 3.2%. This entry comes from a study of cytomegalovirus exposure and HLA in healthy donors. Study-wide findings and caveats: A later analysis, which compared TCR beta chains of equal frequency, found the HLA-associated ones more clonally expanded. In vitro work confirmed that three CMV-associated chains recognize CMV antigens.

This CDR3 contains 14 residues. Trimming removed 7 bases at V and 3 bases at J, with 12 bases between. Germline V gene data show CDR1 as ENHRY and CDR2 as SYGVKD. The chain uses TRBV10-3 and TRBJ2-2; D ambiguous. The TCR was taken from a female donor in good health and CMV-seronegative. Sequences were obtained from PBMCs. CDR3 nucleotides: TGTGCCATCACTGGCGGAGCATACACCGGGGAGCTGTTTTTT. Amino acids: CAITGGAYTGELFF.